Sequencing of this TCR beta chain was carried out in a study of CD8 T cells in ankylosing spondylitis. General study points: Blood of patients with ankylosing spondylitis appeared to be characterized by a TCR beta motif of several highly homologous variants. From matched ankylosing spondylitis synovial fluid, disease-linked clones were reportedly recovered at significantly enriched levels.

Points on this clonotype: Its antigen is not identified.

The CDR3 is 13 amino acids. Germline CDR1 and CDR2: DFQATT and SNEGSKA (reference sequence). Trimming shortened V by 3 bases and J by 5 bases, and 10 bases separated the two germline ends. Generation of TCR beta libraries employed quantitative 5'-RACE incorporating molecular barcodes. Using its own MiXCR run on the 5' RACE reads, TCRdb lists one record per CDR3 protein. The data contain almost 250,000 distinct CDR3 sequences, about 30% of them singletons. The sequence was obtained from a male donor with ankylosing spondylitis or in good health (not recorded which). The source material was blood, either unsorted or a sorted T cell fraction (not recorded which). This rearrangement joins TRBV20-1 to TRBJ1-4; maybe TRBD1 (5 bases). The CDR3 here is CSASGGMNEKLFF. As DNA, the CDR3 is TGCAGTGCTAGCGGGGGGATGAATGAAAAACTGTTTTTT.